This is a list of T cell receptor beta chains from one sample in a study of T cell repertoires in cytomegalovirus infection. TCRdb independently ran MiXCR on the reads; one entry per CDR3 protein. The sample has fewer than 1,000,000 distinct CDR3 sequences, approximately 33% seen once; the top ten hold around an eighth. These TCRs are of unknown antigen specificity. The starting material was cultured CD8+ T cells from PBMCs, obtained from culture after CMV antigen stimulation. These TCRs come from a human donor in good health (CMV status not recorded). Some clones in this sample may be carry-over from other donors' samples. Each CDR3 is given without its conserved first and last residue.

V,J,CDR3
TRBV5-1,TRBJ1-5,ASSLANSFSNQPQH
TRBV5-4,TRBJ2-1,ASSLYRENEQF
TRBV7-9,TRBJ2-1,ASIVIAGRHNEQF
TRBV4-3,TRBJ1-1,ASSHKSTGTTEAF
TRBV4-1,TRBJ2-2,ASSQGPLWTNTGELF
TRBV7-3,TRBJ2-5,ASSLAGRAPQETQY
TRBV14,TRBJ1-6,ASSQGGGGSPLH
TRBV7-9,TRBJ1-1,ASSSPSEGNTEAF
TRBV7-6,TRBJ1-1,ASSSGRDTEAF
TRBV7-9,TRBJ1-5,ASSLQGQPQH
TRBV4-2,TRBJ2-3,ASSLAGTITDTQY
TRBV11-3,TRBJ2-1,ASSPWDGVNNEQF
TRBV3-1,TRBJ2-7,ASSQEFVSGLVGEQY
TRBV7-3,TRBJ1-1,ASSALNTEAF
TRBV27,TRBJ1-1,ASSLSGQILYTEAF
TRBV7-9,TRBJ2-1,ASSLDRGTGWDEQF
TRBV7-2,TRBJ2-2,ASSAKTGELF
TRBV7-2,TRBJ1-2,ASSKTRDREVLRGYT
TRBV7-6,TRBJ1-2,ASSDLRGFAGYT
TRBV6-1,TRBJ1-2,ASTVQSNYGYT
TRBV4-2,TRBJ2-5,ASSQVGSGTGREETQY
TRBV7-6,TRBJ1-2,ASSPLVRDYGYT
TRBV4-1,TRBJ1-2,ASSHGVTGGYT
TRBV6-4,TRBJ2-1,ASSDSLAGMSEQF
TRBV12-3/TRBV12-4,TRBJ1-2,ASSPPGLNYGYT
TRBV20-1,TRBJ1-2,SAPDYGYT
TRBV7-6,TRBJ1-1,ASSLTFGGTEAF
TRBV6-5,TRBJ2-6,ASSYLGIAGGESGANVLT
TRBV6-1,TRBJ1-2,ASSEFGAGSYGYT
TRBV5-1,TRBJ2-3,ASSPYGGPYTDTQY
TRBV4-1,TRBJ1-6,ASSQVRTTGSGSPLH
TRBV10-3,TRBJ1-5,AISESQGPLDSNQPQH
TRBV28,TRBJ2-1,ASSLPGLAGGPDYNEQF
TRBV6-8,TRBJ1-1,ASSYPRQGHPSGTEAF
TRBV6-8,TRBJ1-6,ASSHQSLISYNSPLH
TRBV6-1,TRBJ1-2,ASSEARLGNFNYGYT
TRBV10-3,TRBJ1-6,AISGTGKRPDYNSPLH
TRBV11-2,TRBJ2-1,ASSEWDSLDEQF
TRBV10-2,TRBJ2-7,ASAHGNYEQY
TRBV19,TRBJ1-5,ASSHKEGLDQPQH
TRBV12-3/TRBV12-4,TRBJ1-1,ASSLSGLIKNTEAF